A single sample is the source of the 28 T cell receptor beta chains below, sequenced in a study of OX40 agonist ivuxolimab in advanced cancers. Assay: immunoSEQ multiplex PCR; the TCRdb copy retains only in-frame clones and omits some. Of about 22,000 clones detected, about four fifths appear once; the ten largest clones hold about 28%. The input for sequencing was CD4+ or CD8+ T cells sorted from blood, taken in a trial of the OX40 agonist ivuxolimab. These receptors were obtained from an adult with an advanced solid tumor such as melanoma, head and neck, liver or kidney cancer.

The chain combines TRBV11-2 with TRBJ2-7; D could derive from TRBD1 or TRBD2 (5 bases each). Germline V gives CDR1 SGHAT, CDR2 FQNNGV. V lost 4 bases to trimming and J lost 5 bases, with 12 bases between them. This CDR3 has 13 residues. CDR3 residues: CASSWGIGHEQYF. CDR3 DNA: TGTGCCAGCAGCTGGGGGATAGGCCACGAGCAGTACTTC.

V gene TRBV4-2 combines with J gene TRBJ2-2; TRBD2 might be the D (5 bases). The germline V gene encodes CDR1 LGHNA and CDR2 YNFKEQ. With 1 base removed from V and 7 bases from J, the gap between germline ends came to 10 bases. The CDR3 spans 14 residues. As DNA, the CDR3 is TGTGCCAGCAGCCAAGTGTCGGCGGGCGGGGAGCTGTTTTTT. Residues: CASSQVSAGGELFF.

This clone qualifies as medium-sized (0.01 to 0.1%). The chain links TRBV9 to TRBJ2-2; perhaps TRBD2 as D (5 bases). The CDR3 totals 16 residues. The germline V and J ends were trimmed by 2 bases and 4 bases, with 15 bases remaining between them. Germline V gives CDR1 SGDLS, CDR2 YYNGEE. CDR3 bases: TGTGCCAGCAGCGTGTGGGGAGAGGGCGGCACCGGGGAGCTGTTTTTT. This gives the protein CASSVWGEGGTGELFF. Looking up the rest from reference TRBV9 and TRBJ2-2 gives the full variable domain: DSGVTQTPKHLITATGQRVTLRCSPRSGDLSVYWYQQSLDQGLQFLIQYYNGEERAKGNILERFSAQQFPDLHSELNLSSLELGDSALYFCASSVWGEGGTGELFFGEGSRLTVL.

This chain connects TRBV2 to TRBJ2-5; 8 bases are shared with TRBD2. The CDR3 loop spans 15 amino acids. The J segment lost 5 bases and the V segment lost 3 bases, leaving 8 bases of the junction unmatched. Per the germline V gene, CDR1 is SNHLY and CDR2 is FYNNEI. The chain's CDR3 is CASSDGGGSGETQYF. CDR3 DNA sequence: TGTGCCAGCAGTGACGGCGGGGGGAGCGGGGAGACCCAGTACTTC.

V and J are TRBV9 and TRBJ2-1; a possible D gene is TRBD2 (6 bases). Germline V gene data show CDR1 as SGDLS and CDR2 as YYNGEE. The CDR3 totals 14 residues. V was trimmed by 0 bases and J by 5 bases, leaving 9 bases between them. CDR3 protein: CASSVGGGNNEQFF. The CDR3 nucleotides are TGTGCCAGCAGCGTAGGGGGCGGGAACAATGAGCAGTTCTTC.

The chain has TRBV11-2 and TRBJ2-1; 10 bases are a match to TRBD2. The CDR3 is 14 residues long. The germline CDR1 and CDR2 sequences are SGHAT and FQNNGV. V shed 5 bases and J 8 bases; nucleotides not matched to a gene: 6. CDR3 nucleotide sequence: TGTGCCAGCAGCCCGGGACTAGCGTGGGATGAGCAGTTCTTC. Amino acid sequence: CASSPGLAWDEQFF.

The J gene is TRBJ2-1, the V gene TRBV10-2; D is possibly TRBD1 or TRBD2 (5 bases each). The CDR3 runs 13 residues. Germline V gene data show CDR1 as WSHSY and CDR2 as SAAADI. Trimming took 0 bases from V and 9 from J, leaving 9 bases between them. Written as DNA, the CDR3 is TGCGCCAGCAGTGAGTCTAAGGGGAGTGAGCAGTTCTTC. This sequence encodes CASSESKGSEQFF.

The DNA for the CDR3 is TGTGCCAGTAGTAGGCCCGGGAGGGCCACCTCCGGGGAGCTGTTTTTT. Its translation is CASSRPGRATSGELFF. The rearrangement links TRBV19 to TRBJ2-2, with TRBD2 matching over 8 bases. The CDR3 totals 16 residues. Germline assignment: CDR1 LNHDA and CDR2 SQIVND (reference sequence). V was clipped by 4 bases and J by 6 bases; unmatched bases: 10.

This clone has only one observation. V gene TRBV11-2 combines with J gene TRBJ2-1; no clear D gene. Germline CDR1 SGHAT, CDR2 FQNNGV. The CDR3 has 15 residues. V lost 5 bases and J lost 4, with 15 bases in between. Written as DNA, the CDR3 is TGTGCCAGCAGCCACAGTTCTAGGCGGTACAATGAGCAGTTCTTC. Amino acids: CASSHSSRRYNEQFF.

This chain uses TRBV2 with TRBJ2-6; D possibly corresponds to TRBD2 (6 bases). V lost 10 bases and J 2 bases, leaving 21 bases between the germline ends. CDR3 size: 17 residues. The germline V gene has CDR1 SNHLY and CDR2 FYNNEI. The CDR3: CATLGRGEVTGANVLTF. In DNA, the CDR3 is TGTGCCACCCTCGGGAGAGGGGAAGTAACTGGGGCCAACGTCCTGACTTTC.

The rearrangement uses TRBV7-8 and TRBJ2-5; 12 positions match TRBD2. V lost 5 bases to trimming and J lost 1 base; unmatched junction nucleotides: 8. Looked up from germline, CDR1 is SGHVS and CDR2 is FQNEAQ. This CDR3 comprises 17 residues. The CDR3 is CASSPLAGGHLQETQYF. CDR3 bases: TGTGCCAGCAGCCCACTAGCGGGAGGCCATCTCCAAGAGACCCAGTACTTC. The full variable domain, with the rest looked up from reference TRBV7-8 and TRBJ2-5, is GAGVSQSPRYKVAKRGQDVALRCDPISGHVSLFWYQQALGQGPEFLTYFQNEAQLDKSGLPSDRFFAERPEGSVSTLKIQRTQQEDSAVYLCASSPLAGGHLQETQYFGPGTRLLVL.

In its sample, this clone ranks as medium-sized (0.01 to 0.1%). The CDR3 loop reads CASSLWSQETQYF. The CDR3 DNA reads as TGTGCCAGCAGCTTATGGAGCCAAGAGACCCAGTACTTC. The V gene is TRBV11-2, the J gene TRBJ2-5; D uncertain. Trimming shortened V by 2 bases and J by 1 base, and 5 bases separated the two germline ends. Germline V gene sequence: CDR1 SGHAT, CDR2 FQNNGV. The CDR3 has 13 residues.

The V and J genes are TRBV15 and TRBJ2-1, with 10 nucleotides matching TRBD2. CDR3 length: 19 amino acids. The junction had 13 bases not matched to a gene; V was cut back by 0 bases and J by 5 bases. Germline values: CDR1 LNHNV, CDR2 YYDKDF (reference sequence). CDR3 residues: CATSREPRFSGRTNNEQFF. The DNA for the CDR3 is TGTGCCACCAGCAGAGAACCACGATTTAGCGGGAGGACTAACAATGAGCAGTTCTTC.

The chain joins TRBV7-6 to TRBJ2-1; D gene unclear. This CDR3 has 13 amino acids. CDR1 is SGHVS, CDR2 FNYEAQ, per germline. Deletions cut 0 bases from V and 7 bases from J, with 7 bases between. This CDR3 reads CASSLASPNEQFF. The CDR3 bases are TGTGCCAGCAGCTTAGCCTCGCCGAATGAGCAGTTCTTC.

The rearrangement uses TRBV5-1 and TRBJ2-7; TRBD1 matches at 11 bases. V lost 4 bases and J lost 3; bases outside the gene matches: 9. Germline loops: CDR1 SGHRS, CDR2 YFSETQ. The CDR3 covers 16 residues. The DNA for the CDR3 is TGCGCCAGCAGCAAGGGGGACAGGGGGTTAGTCTACGAGCAGTACTTC. Its translation: CASSKGDRGLVYEQYF.

This clone was observed a handful of times. The chain uses TRBV7-9 and TRBJ2-7; D uncertain. Germline-derived CDR1 and CDR2 are SEHNR and FQNEAQ (reference sequence). The V and J ends lost 8 bases and 4 bases respectively, with 18 bases between them. This CDR3 has 14 amino acids. DNA for the CDR3: TGTGCCAGCGCCCCCGTGGTTTCTTCGTACGAGCAGTACTTC. Its protein product is CASAPVVSSYEQYF. Full variable domain (rest looked up from reference TRBV7-9 and TRBJ2-7): DTGVSQNPRHKITKRGQNVTFRCDPISEHNRLYWYRQTLGQGPEFLTYFQNEAQLEKSRLLSDRFSAERPKGSFSTLEIQRTEQGDSAMYLCASAPVVSSYEQYFGPGTRLTVT.

The chain is built from TRBV28 and TRBJ2-5; the D is unclear. The DNA end is a closer match to TRBJ2-7, so the J assignment may be wrong. Germline V gene data show CDR1 as MDHEN and CDR2 as SYDVKM. The CDR3 is 12 residues long. The CDR3 sequence: CASIRNSYEQYF. For the CDR3, the DNA is TGTGCCAGCATCAGGAACTCCTACGAGCAGTACTTC.

This clone was seen only a few times. V gene TRBV29-1 combines with J gene TRBJ2-7, with 9 nucleotides matching TRBD2. Per the germline V gene, CDR1 is SQVTM and CDR2 is ANQGSEA. There are 12 residues in the CDR3. V lost 5 bases and J lost 4; bases outside the gene matches: 3. This chain's CDR3 is CSVRLAEYEQYF. The CDR3 nucleotides read TGCAGCGTTCGACTAGCGGAATACGAGCAGTACTTC.

This clone was seen only a few times. This rearrangement joins TRBV6-5 to TRBJ2-7; D not certain. This CDR3 is 11 amino acids long. V was clipped by 6 bases and J by 5 bases, with 8 bases between them. CDR1 and CDR2 (germline): MNHEY, SVGAGI. The CDR3 DNA reads as TGTGCCAGCAGAGGCCTTAACGAGCAGTACTTC. It specifies CASRGLNEQYF.

This clone has just one count. The chain joins TRBV7-9 to TRBJ2-7; 10 bases agree with TRBD1. The germline V gene has CDR1 SEHNR and CDR2 FQNEAQ (reference sequence). The CDR3 spans 14 residues. V shed 5 bases and J 2 bases; nucleotides not matched to a gene: 3. CDR3 in amino acids: CASSPGQGAYEQYF. CDR3 in DNA: TGTGCCAGCAGCCCAGGACAGGGGGCCTACGAGCAGTACTTC.

The chain uses TRBV7-2 and TRBJ1-3, with a tentative D call TRBD1 (5 bases). This CDR3 has 15 residues. The germline V gene has CDR1 SGHTA and CDR2 FQGNSA. Trimming shortened V by 5 bases and J by 5 bases, and 16 bases separated the two germline ends. The CDR3 nucleotides read TGTGCCAGCAGCCCCCGGGACTTGGCCCGAAACACCATATATTTT. Its translation: CASSPRDLARNTIYF.

The rearrangement uses TRBV5-1 and TRBJ2-1; D is uncertain. CDR3 length equals 14 residues. Per the germline V gene, CDR1 is SGHRS and CDR2 is YFSETQ. V was shortened by 7 bases and J by 4 bases, with 15 bases between the two germline ends. The CDR3 nucleotides are TGCGCCAGCTCCCCGACGGGTGGATACAATGAGCAGTTCTTC. Its translation: CASSPTGGYNEQFF.

This chain joins TRBV14 and TRBJ2-2; no reliable D call. From germline, CDR1 is SGHDN and CDR2 FVKESK. V was cut by 4 bases and J by 6 bases, with 12 bases left in between. The CDR3 has 14 residues. CDR3 sequence reads: CASSPLLVAGELFF. CDR3 coding DNA: TGTGCCAGCAGCCCACTTCTCGTGGCCGGGGAGCTGTTTTTT.

J is TRBJ2-7 and V is TRBV11-2; 11 nucleotides match TRBD1. V lost 4 bases, J lost 6 bases, and 5 bases stayed unmatched. Germline V CDR1 and CDR2: SGHAT, FQNNGV. The CDR3 has 14 residues. The CDR3 here is CASSSGTGGREQYF. The CDR3 DNA is TGTGCCAGCAGCTCCGGGACAGGGGGTCGCGAGCAGTACTTC.

This chain joins TRBV4-1 and TRBJ2-1; D gene uncertain. This CDR3 is built from 14 residues. The V and J ends lost 1 base and 5 bases respectively, with 9 bases between them. Per germline, CDR1 MGHRA and CDR2 YSYEKL. As DNA, the CDR3 is TGCGCCAGCAGCCAAGCCGACAATAACAATGAGCAGTTCTTC. It specifies CASSQADNNNEQFF.

The chain uses TRBV10-3 and TRBJ1-2; TRBD1 matches at 11 bases. J gave up 6 bases and V 10 bases, and 16 bases lay outside the gene matches. CDR1 is ENHRY, CDR2 SYGVKD, per germline. The CDR3 spans 16 residues. CDR3 sequence reads: CATLPGTGGRENGYTF. In nucleotides, the CDR3 is TGTGCCACCTTACCCGGGACAGGGGGAAGAGAGAATGGCTACACCTTC.

The chain combines TRBV28 with TRBJ2-1; D may be TRBD2 (5 bases). The CDR3 is made up of 15 amino acids. Trimming took off 9 bases at V and 10 bases at J, with 25 bases between the two ends. Germline CDR1 and CDR2: MDHEN and SYDVKM. CDR3 in DNA: TGTGCCAGTCGTCTTCGAGAATGGGGTTGGAGGGAGCAGTTCTTC. Amino acid sequence: CASRLREWGWREQFF.

The V and J genes are TRBV6-5 and TRBJ2-1, with 10 bases identical to TRBD1. Trimming removed 4 bases from V and 2 bases from J; junction bases left unmatched: 2. This CDR3 is built from 15 residues. The germline gives CDR1 MNHEY, CDR2 SVGAGI. The CDR3 DNA sequence: TGTGCCAGCAGTTTTGGACAGGGGGCCTACAATGAGCAGTTCTTC. The encoded protein is CASSFGQGAYNEQFF.